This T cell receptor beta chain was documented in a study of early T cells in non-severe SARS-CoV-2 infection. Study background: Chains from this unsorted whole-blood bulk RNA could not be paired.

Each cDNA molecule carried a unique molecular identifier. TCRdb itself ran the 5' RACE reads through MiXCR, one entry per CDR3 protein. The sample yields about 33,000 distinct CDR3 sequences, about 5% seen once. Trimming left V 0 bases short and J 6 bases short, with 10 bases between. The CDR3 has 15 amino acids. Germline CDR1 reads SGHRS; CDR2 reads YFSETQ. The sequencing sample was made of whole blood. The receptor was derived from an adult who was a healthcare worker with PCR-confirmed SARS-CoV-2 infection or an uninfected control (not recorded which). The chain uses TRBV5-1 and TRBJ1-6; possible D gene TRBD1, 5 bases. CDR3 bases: TGCGCCAGCAGCTTGGAGGGGACTACTAATTCACCCCTCCACTTT. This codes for CASSLEGTTNSPLHF.